This TCR beta chain emerged from a study of blood T cell repertoires in COVID-19. Overall study: There were acute and convalescent COVID-19 samples, and they came from the United States, Italy and Spain. The analysed material was cDNA or gDNA that came from T cells, B-cell-depleted T cells, or PBMCs.

As originally analysed: How many nucleated cells were present was estimated from reference gene primer amplification. Clones were read by immunoSEQ multiplex PCR, and TCRdb kept only the in-frame ones, dropping some. V and J calls and clone size are copied from that table; D and trimming were computed from the DNA. The sample contains about 110,000 clones, about 88% of which appear only once. Trimming removed 3 bases at V and 1 base at J, with 10 bases between. The CDR3 loop spans 14 amino acids. CDR1 is DFQATT, CDR2 SNEGSKA, per germline (reference sequence). This receptor was identified in a woman between 70 and 85 years old who had recovered from COVID-19. V and J are TRBV20-1 and TRBJ1-5, with a weak D call TRBD1 (6 bases). Sequenced: peripheral blood. The chain's CDR3 is CSASPGESNQPQHF. CDR3 DNA: TGCAGTGCTAGTCCAGGGGAGAGCAATCAGCCCCAGCATTTT.